This T cell receptor beta chain came from a study of T-cell reconstitution after alpha-beta-depleted transplantation in children. Study-wide results and limits: Some patients owed their high day-60 TCRbeta diversity to surviving recipient T cells and thymic progenitors. Reportedly, roughly two months post-transplant, alpha-beta T cells arose from several hundred expanded graft clones.

This clonotype has ten or more counts. What it binds is unknown. Researchers prepared the TCRbeta library using unique molecular identifiers, the study reports. MiXCR, run by TCRdb on the PCR reads, gives a single entry per CDR3 protein. The data show hundreds of thousands of distinct CDR3 sequences, around 15% seen once. This receptor was identified in a boy younger than two who had a stem cell transplant for Wiskott-Aldrich syndrome, so the T cells may come from the graft donor. The material was PBMCs, mostly from graft donor cells, obtained 360 days after TCRalphabeta/CD19-depleted stem cell transplant.

This CDR3 is CASSLEGGAYNEQFF. The CDR3 nucleotides read TGTGCCAGCAGTTTAGAGGGGGGTGCGTACAATGAGCAGTTCTTC. The gene calls are TRBV12-3 or TRBV12-4 and TRBJ2-1, with D possibly called TRBD1 or TRBD2 (6 bases each). CDR3 length: 15 residues. Trimming took off 1 base at V and 4 bases at J, with 11 bases between the two ends.